This T cell receptor beta chain came from a study of early T cells in non-severe SARS-CoV-2 infection. Study summary: Whole-blood bulk RNA, unsorted, was sequenced, and chains were unpaired. General study points: A preference for anti-spike CD8 responses marked VDJdb matching, which missed private and CD4 specificities.

Individual cDNA molecules received unique molecular identifiers during library preparation. TCRdb analysed the 5' RACE reads with MiXCR anew, one entry per CDR3 protein. The sample lists nearly 45,000 distinct CDR3 sequences, about a tenth occurring once. The CDR3 runs 13 residues. CDR1 is SGHDN, CDR2 FVKESK, per germline. V dropped 1 base and J dropped 2 bases, with 5 bases sitting between them. In regard to this clonotype: What it binds is unknown.

Sequenced sample: whole blood. The receptor comes from an adult who was a healthcare worker with PCR-confirmed SARS-CoV-2 infection or an uninfected control (not recorded which). V usage is TRBV14 and J usage is TRBJ1-1; D uncertain. CDR3 nucleotide sequence: TGTGCCAGCAGCCAAGCGCTTAACACTGAAGCTTTCTTT. Translated, it gives CASSQALNTEAFF.